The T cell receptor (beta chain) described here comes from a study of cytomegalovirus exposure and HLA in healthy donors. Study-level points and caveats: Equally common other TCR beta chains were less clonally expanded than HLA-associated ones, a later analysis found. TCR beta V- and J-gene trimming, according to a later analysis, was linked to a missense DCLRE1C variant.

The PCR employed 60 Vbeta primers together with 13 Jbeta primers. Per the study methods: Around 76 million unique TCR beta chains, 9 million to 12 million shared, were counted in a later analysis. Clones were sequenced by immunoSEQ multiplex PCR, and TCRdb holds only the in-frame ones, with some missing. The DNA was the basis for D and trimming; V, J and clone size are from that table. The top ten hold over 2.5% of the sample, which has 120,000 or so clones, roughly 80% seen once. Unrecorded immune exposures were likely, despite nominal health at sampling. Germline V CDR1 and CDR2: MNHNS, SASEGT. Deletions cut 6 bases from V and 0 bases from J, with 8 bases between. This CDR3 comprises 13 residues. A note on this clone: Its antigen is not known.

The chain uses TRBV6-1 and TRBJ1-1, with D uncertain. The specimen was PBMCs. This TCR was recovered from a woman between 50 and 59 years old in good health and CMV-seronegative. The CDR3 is CASSENMNTEAFF. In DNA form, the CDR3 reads TGTGCCAGCAGCGAGAATATGAACACTGAAGCTTTCTTT.